Listed here are 2 T cell receptor beta chains from one sample, sequenced in a study of T cells in Graves' hyperthyroidism and ophthalmopathy. Amplified regions were TCR beta CDR3 sequences from RNA transcripts. Using the HTBI primer set, a first-round RT-PCR was run on the TCR CDR3. TCRdb reanalysed the multiplex PCR reads using MiXCR and keeps one entry per CDR3 protein. The table has approximately 600,000 distinct CDR3 sequences, around 15% seen once. The sequenced sample was blood. These receptors were taken from a woman aged 40 to 55 with Graves' ophthalmopathy.

This clonotype was observed at least ten times. The rearrangement joins TRBV29-1 to TRBJ2-5; 10 bases line up with TRBD2. The trim removed 3 bases at V and 5 bases at J, leaving 12 bases unmatched. This CDR3 has 16 residues. Germline V gives CDR1 SQVTM, CDR2 ANQGSEA. In nucleotides, the CDR3 is TGCAGCGTTGATATTAGGGGACTAGCGCGATTGGAGACCCAGTACTTC. The encoded protein is CSVDIRGLARLETQYF.

In this sample, this clonotype turned up a few times. This chain uses TRBV9 with TRBJ2-5; 9 bases fit TRBD2. Germline V gene sequence: CDR1 SGDLS, CDR2 YYNGEE. This CDR3 region has 15 residues. V was clipped by 4 bases and J by 3 bases; unmatched bases: 7. CDR3 protein: CASSTLAGVEETQYF. CDR3 DNA sequence: TGTGCCAGCAGCACTTTAGCGGGAGTGGAAGAGACCCAGTACTTC.